This TCR beta chain was found in a study of cytomegalovirus exposure and HLA in healthy donors. Findings and limits, study-wide: Later analysis found that TCR beta chains associated with HLA were more clonally expanded than other, equally common chains. In a later analysis, a genetic analysis reported fewer productive-TCR N-insertions in an Asian-associated ancestry cluster than the cohort average. Presence/absence analyses assumed roughly uniform sequencing depth across donors.

The V end was cut by 4 bases, the J end by 0 bases, with 13 bases between. CDR3 size: 16 residues. Germline lookup yields CDR1 SGDLS and CDR2 YYNGEE. PCR was performed using 60 Vbeta and 13 Jbeta primers. Original analysis: Counted up in a later analysis, unique TCR beta chains came to 65 million to 100 million, with around 10 million shared. This table comes from immunoSEQ multiplex PCR, and its TCRdb copy is limited to in-frame clones, with some not included. From that table come the V and J calls and clone size; the DNA was used to work out D and trimming. The data contain about 140,000 clones, roughly 83% of them seen just once; the ten biggest clones take up about 3.9%. Of note for this clone: Its antigen is unknown.

The chain recombines TRBV9 with TRBJ1-4, with D unclear. The receptor was derived from a man aged 40-49 years in good health and CMV-seropositive. What was sequenced was PBMCs. As DNA, the CDR3 is TGTGCCAGCAGCCCCAGTCGGACTGCAACTAATGAAAAACTGTTTTTT. Protein: CASSPSRTATNEKLFF.